This T cell receptor beta chain appears in the sequencing data of a study of immune heterogeneity within non-small cell lung tumors. Study-wide background: The tumor set comprised a handful of squamous cell carcinomas and approximately ten non-squamous carcinomas (plus 1 not otherwise specified).

Bulk tumor genomic DNA constituted the template, at around 610 ng per sample. In surgery, several biopsies were collected from each primary tumor at widely spaced sites. Enrolled patients presented with newly diagnosed, previously untreated non-small cell lung cancer and underwent curative surgery. Amplification of the TCR beta CDR3 was achieved through multiplex PCR with 32 V and 13 J primers. TCRdb recomputed calls from the multiplex PCR reads with MiXCR, one row per CDR3 protein. Counted here are 9,500 or so distinct CDR3 sequences, approximately 25% occurring once; the ten biggest clones make up roughly 27%. The sequencing sample was made of lung tumor tissue. The receptor comes from a woman between 45 and 65 years old with non-small cell lung cancer.

The CDR3 DNA sequence: TGTGCCATCAGCCTAAGAGCCGGGGCCAACGTCCTGACTTTC. Protein product: CAISLRAGANVLTF. The chain combines TRBV6-7 with TRBJ2-6; unclear D gene. TRBV6-7 is known as an ORF, though its function is uncertain. Trimming took 10 bases from V and 4 from J, leaving 14 bases between them. The CDR3 contains 14 residues.